Listed here are 27 T cell receptor beta chains from one sample, sequenced in a study of vaccination and CD4 T cells after COVID-19. Stated treatment: roughly 10-day PBMC culture with coronavirus spike peptide pools or control peptides (ViraFEST assay). CD4+ T lymphocytes from the unexposed donor were collected before the COVID-19 pandemic (2011-2018). Sequenced with the Oncomine TCR Beta short-read assay was DNA taken from cultured CD4+ T cells. One entry per CDR3 protein results from TCRdb running MiXCR on the PCR reads. The table shows under 8,500 distinct CDR3 sequences, with roughly 44% occurring only once. These receptors' antigens are unknown. The sample taken for sequencing was CD4+ T cells from blood, cultured in vitro. The receptor set was obtained from a human donor in good health.

The chain combines TRBV6-4 with TRBJ2-7; tentatively, D is TRBD2 (6 bases). The CDR3 consists of 13 residues. V lost 8 bases, J lost 3 bases, and 14 bases lay in between. The germline CDR1 and CDR2 sequences are MRHNA and SNTAGT. The CDR3, as DNA: TGTGCCAGCGCCCGGGACTCCAACTACGAGCAGTACTTC. Protein product: CASARDSNYEQYF.

A few counts support this clonotype. J is TRBJ2-3 and V is TRBV6-2 or TRBV6-3; D gene ambiguous. CDR1 MNHEY and CDR2 SVGEGT come from the germline V gene. The V and J ends lost 5 bases and 4 bases respectively, with 13 bases between them. The CDR3 has 14 residues. CDR3 sequence: CASSLYQPSDTQYF. CDR3 in DNA: TGTGCCAGCAGTCTATATCAGCCTTCAGATACGCAGTATTTT.

The chain joins TRBV4-3 to TRBJ1-2; D might be TRBD1 (5 bases). Germline loops: CDR1 LGHNA, CDR2 YSLEER. This CDR3 comprises 16 residues. Trimming left V 4 bases short and J 2 bases short, with 17 bases between. The CDR3, as DNA: TGCGCCAGCAGCCTGAGAGGTGGGACGGTAAACTATGGCTACACCTTC. Protein sequence: CASSLRGGTVNYGYTF.

The V gene is TRBV20-1, the J gene TRBJ1-6, with D maybe TRBD1 (6 bases). Germline V lookup: CDR1 DFQATT, CDR2 SNEGSKA (reference sequence). The CDR3 loop spans 17 amino acids. V lost 0 bases and J 7 bases, leaving 19 bases between the germline ends. The CDR3, as DNA: TGCAGTGCTAGAGATATCATAAGTGGACAGATCAATTCACCCCTCCACTTT. Its translation is CSARDIISGQINSPLHF.

The chain couples TRBV7-2 to TRBJ2-3; D uncertain. Germline V gene lookup returns CDR1 SGHTA and CDR2 FQGNSA. The CDR3 runs 13 residues. V was trimmed by 3 bases and J by 4 bases, leaving 8 bases between them. The CDR3 region is CASSLGFADTQYF. The CDR3 nucleotides read TGTGCCAGCAGCTTGGGATTCGCAGATACGCAGTATTTT.

The chain recombines TRBV6-5 with TRBJ2-5; 7 bases are a match to TRBD2. This CDR3 is 16 amino acids long. V dropped 4 bases and J dropped 5; count of bases not matched to a gene: 13. Germline V gene data show CDR1 as MNHEY and CDR2 as SVGAGI. CDR3 region: CASSFSISGEGETQYF. CDR3 coding DNA: TGTGCCAGCAGTTTTTCCATTTCGGGGGAGGGGGAGACCCAGTACTTC.

This clonotype was detected only a few times. The rearrangement uses TRBV20-1 and TRBJ2-3, with 9 bases that match TRBD2. The CDR3 is 16 residues long. Germline V gives CDR1 DFQATT, CDR2 SNEGSKA (reference sequence). After removal of 2 bases from V and 3 bases from J, the junction contained 9 bases not matched to a gene. CDR3 amino acids: CSARRAGGRRTDTQYF. The CDR3 region has the DNA TGCAGTGCTAGACGCGCGGGAGGGCGTAGGACAGATACGCAGTATTTT.

The CDR3 DNA follows: TGCGCCAGCAGCCAAGAGTGGAGGCAGGCTCGCTACACCTTC. Translation: CASSQEWRQARYTF. The rearrangement joins TRBV4-3 to TRBJ1-2; no reliable D call. CDR1 and CDR2 (germline): LGHNA, YSLEER. CDR3 size: 14 residues. Trimming removed 0 bases at V and 9 bases at J, with 14 bases between.

The rearrangement joins TRBV7-2 to TRBJ1-1; no clear D gene. This CDR3 is built from 14 residues. Germline CDR1 and CDR2: SGHTA and FQGNSA. The V and J ends lost 1 base and 0 bases respectively, with 6 bases between them. The CDR3 spells CASSLGGMNTEAFF. Here the CDR3 DNA reads TGTGCCAGCAGCTTAGGTGGGATGAACACTGAAGCTTTCTTT.

The rearrangement joins TRBV2 to TRBJ1-1; D unresolved. V was clipped by 4 bases and J by 6 bases, with 15 bases between them. The CDR3 totals 14 residues. Germline CDR1 and CDR2: SNHLY and FYNNEI. CDR3 in amino acids: CASSVVGPRSEAFF. DNA for the CDR3: TGTGCCAGCAGTGTCGTCGGCCCCCGGTCTGAAGCTTTCTTT.

This chain connects TRBV12-3 or TRBV12-4 to TRBJ1-1; no clear D gene. CDR3 size: 13 residues. Trimming removed 5 bases at V and 5 bases at J, with 12 bases between. The CDR3 DNA follows: TGTGCCAGCAGTATTACCGGGAGGACTGAAGCTTTCTTT. As protein: CASSITGRTEAFF.

V is TRBV20-1 and J is TRBJ2-5; no reliable D call. CDR1 and CDR2 from the germline V gene are DFQATT and SNEGSKA (reference sequence). This CDR3 has 13 amino acids. The ends were cut back, 6 bases at V and 1 base at J, with 12 bases in the middle. DNA of the CDR3: TGCAGTGCCGCGGTCAGGTTCCAAGAGACCCAGTACTTC. Translating it yields CSAAVRFQETQYF.

The rearrangement links TRBV20-1 to TRBJ2-6, with 10 bases identical to TRBD1. The germline V gene encodes CDR1 DFQATT and CDR2 SNEGSKA (reference sequence). The trim removed 6 bases at V and 0 bases at J, leaving 8 bases unmatched. This CDR3 is 17 amino acids long. CDR3 DNA: TGCAGTGCGTGGAGGGACAGGGGTCTCTCTGGGGCCAACGTCCTGACTTTC. This gives the protein CSAWRDRGLSGANVLTF.

The rearrangement uses TRBV6-2 or TRBV6-3 and TRBJ2-7, with 10 nucleotides matching TRBD1. The CDR3 has 15 residues. Losses at the gene ends were 7 bases for V and 1 base for J; bases not matched to a gene: 7. Germline-derived CDR1 and CDR2 are MNHEY and SVGEGT. As DNA, the CDR3 is TGTGCCAGCACCTACCCGGGACAGGGGTCCTACGAGCAGTACTTC. Its translation is CASTYPGQGSYEQYF.

The chain carries TRBV18 and TRBJ2-5, with 13 positions matching TRBD2. Germline values: CDR1 KGHSH, CDR2 LQKENI. This CDR3 region has 15 residues. Trimming took 4 bases from V and 5 from J; bases not matched to a gene: 4. CDR3 in DNA: TGTGCCAGCTCACGGACTAGCGGGGGTGAGGAGACCCAGTACTTC. It codes for CASSRTSGGEETQYF.

This chain uses TRBV19 with TRBJ1-1, with 9 bases aligning to TRBD1. J lost 5 bases, V lost 5 bases, and 3 bases had no gene match. CDR1 and CDR2 (germline): LNHDA, SQIVND (reference sequence). This CDR3 has 13 amino acids. DNA of the CDR3: TGTGCCAGTAGTGCCGACAGGGGGACTGAAGCTTTCTTT. Translating gives CASSADRGTEAFF.

This chain uses TRBV20-1 with TRBJ1-5, with 8 bases fitting TRBD1. The CDR3 is 14 residues long. V lost 3 bases, J lost 4 bases, and 5 bases stayed unmatched. Germline CDR1 DFQATT, CDR2 SNEGSKA (reference sequence). The CDR3 bases are TGCAGTGCTAGGACAGGGGCTGAGAATCAGCCCCAGCATTTT. As protein: CSARTGAENQPQHF.

V and J are TRBV10-3 and TRBJ1-2; D may be TRBD1 (6 bases). The germline V gene has CDR1 ENHRY and CDR2 SYGVKD. The V gene lost 10 bases and the J gene lost 3 bases, with 15 bases spanning the gap. The CDR3 is 13 residues long. This chain's CDR3 is CATTTGMDYGYTF. DNA for the CDR3: TGTGCCACCACGACAGGCATGGACTATGGCTACACCTTC.

This clonotype was picked up a small number of times. V and J are TRBV7-2 and TRBJ1-2; possibly TRBD1 for D (5 bases). The germline V and J ends were trimmed by 5 bases and 4 bases, with 11 bases remaining between them. Germline assignment: CDR1 SGHTA and CDR2 FQGNSA. This CDR3 contains 13 residues. The CDR3 sequence is CASSLSGSYGYTF. CDR3 in DNA: TGTGCCAGCAGCCTATCAGGGAGCTATGGCTACACCTTC.

V gene TRBV19 combines with J gene TRBJ1-1; D not certain. The CDR3 length is 15 residues. Germline V CDR1 and CDR2: LNHDA, SQIVND (reference sequence). With 10 bases removed from V and 3 bases from J, the gap between germline ends came to 21 bases. DNA for the CDR3: TGTGCCACCCAGAGGAGCTCCCGAACGGACACTGAAGCTTTCTTT. Protein sequence: CATQRSSRTDTEAFF.

This rearrangement joins TRBV2 to TRBJ2-2; TRBD2 matches at 8 bases. This CDR3 comprises 15 residues. Germline lookup yields CDR1 SNHLY and CDR2 FYNNEI. J gave up 3 bases and V 10 bases, and 10 bases lay outside the gene matches. The CDR3 here is CATRPGRGDTGELFF. CDR3 bases: TGTGCCACCCGACCGGGGCGGGGGGACACCGGGGAGCTGTTTTTT.

This CDR3 is CASSPRAGGGNTIYF. Written as DNA, the CDR3 is TGTGCCAGCAGCCCGCGGGCGGGGGGCGGAAACACCATATATTTT. The chain employs TRBV7-2 and TRBJ1-3, with D perhaps matching TRBD1 (6 bases). The CDR3 has 15 residues. The V end lost 5 bases, the J end lost 4 bases, and 15 bases lay between the germline ends. Per the germline V gene, CDR1 is SGHTA and CDR2 is FQGNSA.

This chain connects TRBV6-1 to TRBJ2-2; TRBD2 might be the D (6 bases). This CDR3 region has 15 residues. Trimming removed 5 bases from V and 6 bases from J, with 16 bases in between. Germline lookup yields CDR1 MNHNS and CDR2 SASEGT. CDR3 in amino acids: CASSPGLLFAGELFF. The CDR3 DNA reads TGTGCCAGCAGTCCGGGACTCCTATTCGCCGGGGAGCTGTTTTTT.

This rearrangement joins TRBV5-6 to TRBJ1-2, with 8 bases aligning to TRBD1. Trimming removed 4 bases from V and 4 bases from J; junction bases left unmatched: 3. Germline V lookup: CDR1 SGHDT, CDR2 YYEEEE. There are 13 residues in the CDR3. CDR3: CASSEQGVYGYTF. CDR3 DNA: TGTGCCAGCAGCGAACAGGGGGTCTATGGCTACACCTTC.

V and J are TRBV28 and TRBJ2-1, with 13 bases fitting TRBD2. V trimming: 2 bases; J trimming: 9 bases; junction bases outside the gene matches: 13. This CDR3 contains 18 residues. Germline V CDR1 and CDR2: MDHEN, SYDVKM. CDR3 loop: CASSLGPKLAGGLGEQFF. DNA for the CDR3: TGTGCCAGCAGTTTAGGCCCAAAACTAGCGGGGGGGCTAGGTGAGCAGTTCTTC.

The chain recombines TRBV7-6 with TRBJ2-1; D is ambiguous. The V end was cut by 0 bases, the J end by 4 bases, with 16 bases between. CDR1 SGHVS and CDR2 FNYEAQ come from the germline V gene. There are 17 residues in the CDR3. As DNA, the CDR3 is TGTGCCAGCAGCTTAGCTCCCCCCGGACCGATTTACAATGAGCAGTTCTTC. This codes for CASSLAPPGPIYNEQFF. Looking up the rest from reference TRBV7-6 and TRBJ2-1 gives the full variable domain: GAGVSQSPRYKVTKRGQDVALRCDPISGHVSLYWYRQALGQGPEFLTYFNYEAQQDKSGLPNDRFSAERPEGSISTLTIQRTEQRDSAMYRCASSLAPPGPIYNEQFFGPGTRLTVL.

The CDR3, as DNA: TGTGCCAGCAGCCCCTTAGGGACAGTTGAAGCTTTCTTT. Translated: CASSPLGTVEAFF. The chain carries TRBV6-1 and TRBJ1-1, with TRBD1 identical over 7 bases. The germline CDR1 and CDR2 sequences are MNHNS and SASEGT. The CDR3 contains 13 residues. Germline trimming cut 6 bases from V and 7 bases from J; bases unmatched to any gene: 8.